Listed below are T cell receptor beta chains from one sample, sequenced in a study of blood T cell repertoires in COVID-19. Only in-frame clones appear in the TCRdb table, and some are missing; sequencing was by immunoSEQ multiplex PCR. The sample has 150,000 or so clones; approximately 83% are singletons. Input material: peripheral blood. The receptors stem from a woman aged 60 to 75 with COVID-19, enrolled during active disease. Both conserved end residues are trimmed from each CDR3.

V gene,CDR3 protein
TRBV6-6,ASSYNGQGGGYT
TRBV10-3,AISVQRGGSTDTQY
TRBV27,ASSSRGQGRNEKLF
TRBV4-1,ASRGLTVNTEAF
TRBV10-1,ARQRGHQPQH
TRBV14,ASSPVQGFLNTEAF
TRBV3-1/TRBV3-2,ASSRTGDTEAF
TRBV7-3,ASSLMGQGEETQY
TRBV5-1,ASSKDRGGDNYGYT
TRBV25-1,ASSDWPYGYT
TRBV7-3,ASSFSGVPYNEQF
TRBV4-2,ASSQERDYSNSGANVLT
TRBV27,ASARTWTGGDQPQH
TRBV7-2,ASSLSPEYSYEQY
TRBV10-3,AISVAGVRMNTEAF
TRBV28,ASRTDGGENSPLH
TRBV28,ASSFSRNTQY